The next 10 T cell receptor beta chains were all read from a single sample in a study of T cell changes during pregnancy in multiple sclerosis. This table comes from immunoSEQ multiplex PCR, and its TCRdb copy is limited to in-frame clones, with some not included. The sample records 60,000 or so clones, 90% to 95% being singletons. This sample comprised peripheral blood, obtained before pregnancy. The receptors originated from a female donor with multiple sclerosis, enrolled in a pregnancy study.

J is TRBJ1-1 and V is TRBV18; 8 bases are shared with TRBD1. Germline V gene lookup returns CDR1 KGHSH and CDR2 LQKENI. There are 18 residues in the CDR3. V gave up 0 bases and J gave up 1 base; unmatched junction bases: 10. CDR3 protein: CASSPPRGRGLGNTEAFF. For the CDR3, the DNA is TGTGCCAGCTCACCACCCCGGGGCAGGGGGCTCGGGAACACTGAAGCTTTCTTT.

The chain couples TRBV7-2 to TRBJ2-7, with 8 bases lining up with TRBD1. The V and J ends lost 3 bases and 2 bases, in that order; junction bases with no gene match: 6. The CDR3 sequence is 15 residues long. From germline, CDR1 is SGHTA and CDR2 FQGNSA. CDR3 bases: TGTGCCAGCAGCTTTACAGGACAGGGTCCCTACGAGCAGTACTTC. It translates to CASSFTGQGPYEQYF.

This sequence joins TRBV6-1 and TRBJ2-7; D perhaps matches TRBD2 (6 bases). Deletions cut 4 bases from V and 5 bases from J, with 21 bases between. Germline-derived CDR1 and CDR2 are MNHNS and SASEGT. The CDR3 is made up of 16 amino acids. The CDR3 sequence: CASSGPRLDRSHEQYF. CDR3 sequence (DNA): TGTGCCAGCAGTGGCCCTCGACTAGATCGGTCCCACGAGCAGTACTTC.

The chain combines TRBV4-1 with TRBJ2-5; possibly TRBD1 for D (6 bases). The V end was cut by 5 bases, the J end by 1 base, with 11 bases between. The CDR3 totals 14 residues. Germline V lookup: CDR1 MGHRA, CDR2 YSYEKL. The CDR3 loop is CASSSQGGQETQYF. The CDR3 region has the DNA TGCGCCAGCAGCTCACAGGGCGGCCAAGAGACCCAGTACTTC.

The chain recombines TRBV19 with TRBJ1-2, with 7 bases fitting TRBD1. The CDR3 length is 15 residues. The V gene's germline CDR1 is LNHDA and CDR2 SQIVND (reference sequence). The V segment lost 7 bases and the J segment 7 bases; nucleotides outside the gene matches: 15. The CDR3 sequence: CASTPGGQPWGGYTF. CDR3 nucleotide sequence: TGTGCCAGTACTCCAGGGGGGCAGCCTTGGGGTGGCTACACCTTC. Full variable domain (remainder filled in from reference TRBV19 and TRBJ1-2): DGGITQSPKYLFRKEGQNVTLSCEQNLNHDAMYWYRQDPGQGLRLIYYSQIVNDFQKGDIAEGYSVSREKKESFPLTVTSAQKNPTAFYLCASTPGGQPWGGYTFGSGTRLTVV.

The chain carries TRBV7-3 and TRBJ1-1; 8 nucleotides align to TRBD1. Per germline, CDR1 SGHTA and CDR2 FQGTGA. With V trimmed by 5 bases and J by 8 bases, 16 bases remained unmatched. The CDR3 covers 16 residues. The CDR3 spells CASSLQGGPQTQEAFF. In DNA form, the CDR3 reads TGTGCCAGCAGCCTACAGGGGGGCCCCCAAACCCAAGAAGCTTTCTTT.

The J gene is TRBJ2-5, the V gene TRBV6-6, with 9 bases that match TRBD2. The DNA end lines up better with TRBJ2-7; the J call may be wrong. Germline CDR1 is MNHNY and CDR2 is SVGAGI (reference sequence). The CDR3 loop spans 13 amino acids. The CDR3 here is CASTLRGGGEQYF. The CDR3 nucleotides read TGTGCCAGCACCCTGCGGGGGGGAGGCGAGCAGTACTTC.

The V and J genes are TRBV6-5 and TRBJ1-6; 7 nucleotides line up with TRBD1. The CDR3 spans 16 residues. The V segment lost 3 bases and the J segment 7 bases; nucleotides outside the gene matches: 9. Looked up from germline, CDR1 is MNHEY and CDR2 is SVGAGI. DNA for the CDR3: TGTGCCAGCAGTTATACGGAGGGGGCTCGGAATTCACCCCTCCACTTT. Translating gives CASSYTEGARNSPLHF.

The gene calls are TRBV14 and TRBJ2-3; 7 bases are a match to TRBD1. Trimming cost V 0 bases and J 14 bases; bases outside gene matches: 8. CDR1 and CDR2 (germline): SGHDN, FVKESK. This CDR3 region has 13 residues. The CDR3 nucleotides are TGTGCCAGCAGCCAAGAGTCCGGGACAGTTGCGTATTTT. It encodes CASSQESGTVAYF.

The CDR3 spells CASSHRGAGGFLYEQYF. CDR3 nucleotides: TGTGCCAGCAGCCACAGGGGGGCGGGGGGTTTCCTCTACGAGCAGTACTTC. This chain joins TRBV4-2 and TRBJ2-7; D may be TRBD2 (8 bases). Germline values: CDR1 LGHNA, CDR2 YNFKEQ. V dropped 3 bases and J dropped 3 bases, with 21 bases sitting between them. The CDR3 spans 17 residues.